The entry below describes one T cell receptor (beta chain). Its specificity is unknown. The data were taken from a study of shared clonotypes between healthy human individuals. Study observations and caveats: A handful of donors showed sharing of around 5% of naive CD4 clonotypes.

Germline V lookup: CDR1 MDHEN, CDR2 SYDVKM. The CDR3 is made up of 13 amino acids. Trimming took 3 bases from V and 9 from J, leaving 12 bases between them. Repertoires were generated with immunoSEQ multiplex PCR, while TCRdb's copy carries only in-frame clones and drops some. The sample has roughly 720,000 clones, about 92% seen once. The origin of this receptor is a man younger than 35 in good health. Some clones in this sample may be carry-over from other donors' samples. V is TRBV28 and J is TRBJ2-1; D call uncertain. Sequences were obtained from memory CD8+ T cells from PBMCs. The sample's subset: CD45RO+ cells pooled with CCR7-negative TemRA cells. The chain's CDR3 is CASSFALRAEQFF. The CDR3 DNA is TGTGCCAGCAGTTTTGCGTTGCGAGCTGAGCAGTTCTTC.